The 11 T cell receptor beta chains given below trace back to one sample, sequenced in a study of brain T cells in children with intractable seizures. The time point denotes: blood from clinic visit 5 months post-surgery; TSC patient then seizure free. Here immunoSEQ multiplex PCR was the method, and the copy in TCRdb shows in-frame clones only, minus some. The sample lists 300,000 to 400,000 clones; 93% were seen once. This sample comprised peripheral blood, obtained roughly 5 months after surgery. The receptors originated from a boy under two years old with tuberous sclerosis and intractable seizures.

This clone occurred once. This sequence joins TRBV19 and TRBJ1-1; D is unclear. The CDR3 covers 14 residues. CDR1 LNHDA and CDR2 SQIVND come from the germline V gene (reference sequence). Trimming pared 1 base from V and 5 bases from J, leaving 11 bases between. CDR3 sequence: CASSIAVGGTEAFF. For the CDR3, the DNA is TGTGCCAGTAGTATAGCCGTGGGAGGGACTGAAGCTTTCTTT. The whole variable domain, remainder taken from reference TRBV19 and TRBJ1-1, is DGGITQSPKYLFRKEGQNVTLSCEQNLNHDAMYWYRQDPGQGLRLIYYSQIVNDFQKGDIAEGYSVSREKKESFPLTVTSAQKNPTAFYLCASSIAVGGTEAFFGQGTRLTVV.

The chain joins TRBV27 to TRBJ1-1, with a tentative D call TRBD1 (5 bases). CDR1 is MNHEY, CDR2 SMNVEV, per germline (reference sequence). The V and J ends lost 4 bases and 1 base respectively, with 10 bases between them. This CDR3 is 14 amino acids long. CDR3 in amino acids: CASSSSGKNTEAFF. Here the CDR3 DNA reads TGTGCCAGCAGTTCTTCAGGGAAGAACACTGAAGCTTTCTTT.

This chain uses TRBV24-1 with TRBJ2-3; possibly TRBD2 for D (5 bases). This CDR3 contains 16 residues. Trimming shortened V by 0 bases and J by 0 bases, and 9 bases separated the two germline ends. Germline CDR1 and CDR2: KGHDR and SFDVKD. The CDR3 region has the DNA TGTGCCACCAGTGATTTGCCCACGGGAAGCACAGATACGCAGTATTTT. Translation: CATSDLPTGSTDTQYF.

The chain employs TRBV3-1 (or the pseudogene TRBV3-2) and TRBJ2-3, with TRBD2 matching over 9 bases. This CDR3 is 14 amino acids long. Trimming cost V 0 bases and J 13 bases; bases outside gene matches: 8. CDR1 and CDR2 (germline): LGHDT, YNNKEL (reference sequence). The CDR3 region is CASSQDGTSRSKYF. DNA for the CDR3: TGTGCCAGCAGCCAAGACGGGACTAGCCGCAGCAAGTATTTT.

The gene calls are TRBV6-5 and TRBJ1-2, with TRBD1 matching 9 bases. CDR3 size: 13 residues. After removal of 6 bases from V and 8 bases from J, the junction contained 7 bases not matched to a gene. The germline gives CDR1 MNHEY, CDR2 SVGAGI. The DNA of the CDR3 is TGTGCCAGCAGAACCGGGACAGGGCCCGGCTACACCTTC. Translation gives CASRTGTGPGYTF.

The V call is TRBV7-2, the J call TRBJ2-7; 8 bases agree with TRBD2. V lost 5 bases to trimming and J lost 5 bases; unmatched junction nucleotides: 14. Germline V lookup: CDR1 SGHTA, CDR2 FQGNSA. This CDR3 has 16 residues. CDR3: CASSPIPVAGGHEQYF. CDR3 coding DNA: TGTGCCAGCAGCCCCATCCCGGTCGCGGGAGGCCACGAGCAGTACTTC.

This clone turned up a few times. The DNA of the CDR3 is TGTGCCAGCAGCCAAGTCATGGACAGGGGAAAAAATTCACCCCTCCACTTT. The encoded protein is CASSQVMDRGKNSPLHF. The chain carries TRBV3-1 (or the pseudogene TRBV3-2) and TRBJ1-6; 9 bases agree with TRBD1. This CDR3 is 17 amino acids long. CDR1 is LGHDT and CDR2 is YNNKEL in the germline V gene (reference sequence). V trimming: 1 base; J trimming: 7 bases; junction bases outside the gene matches: 8.

This sequence joins TRBV6-5 and TRBJ1-2, with D possibly matching TRBD1 (5 bases). The CDR3 has 14 residues. The V end lost 5 bases, the J end lost 4 bases, and 14 bases lay between the germline ends. CDR1 is MNHEY, CDR2 SVGAGI, per germline. The CDR3 reads CASSQTGELYGYTF. The CDR3 nucleotides read TGTGCCAGCAGTCAAACAGGAGAACTCTATGGCTACACCTTC.

The chain has TRBV7-9 and TRBJ2-7; 9 nucleotides align to TRBD2. J lost 10 bases, V lost 5 bases, and 9 bases had no gene match. This CDR3 has 13 amino acids. Germline V lookup: CDR1 SEHNR, CDR2 FQNEAQ (reference sequence). CDR3 bases: TGTGCCAGCAGCCAAGGGAGGGGGACTAGCCAGTACTTC. Encoded protein: CASSQGRGTSQYF.

J is TRBJ1-5 and V is TRBV19; D is uncertain. The CDR3 runs 14 residues. Germline loops: CDR1 LNHDA, CDR2 SQIVND (reference sequence). With 3 bases removed from V and 4 bases from J, the gap between germline ends came to 10 bases. DNA of the CDR3: TGTGCCAGTAGTATCACCAGCGGAAATCAGCCCCAGCATTTT. Its protein product is CASSITSGNQPQHF.

This chain links TRBV19 with TRBJ2-2; D is perhaps TRBD1 or TRBD2 (5 bases each). The germline V gene has CDR1 LNHDA and CDR2 SQIVND (reference sequence). The length of the CDR3 is 16 residues. Trimming pared 3 bases from V and 4 bases from J, leaving 15 bases between. The CDR3 sequence: CASSIQGVDGTGELFF. CDR3 DNA sequence: TGTGCCAGTAGTATTCAGGGAGTGGATGGCACCGGGGAGCTGTTTTTT.